The entry below describes one T cell receptor beta chain. This clonotype showed up many times. Its antigen is currently not known. Per-nucleotide qualities are absent, and no much larger clonotype sits a single base away. Sequencing relied on an Illumina HiSeq 1500. In-frame beta chains were kept once TCRdb had trimmed the public reads at Q25 with fastp and called clones with MiXCR. Under each unique CDR3 protein, matching rows form one entry showing the most common genes and DNA. In all, the sample holds about 310,000 distinct CDR3 sequences, and around a quarter of those were seen once. The top ten constitute about an eighth of the sample. This sample stems from a study of T cell repertoires in cytomegalovirus infection (dated by TCRdb to the late 2010s). Context from the whole study: Peptide stimulations targeted recently identified HLA-C-restricted CMV epitopes, whose presentation resists viral immunomodulation, together with well-studied HLA-B-restricted epitopes. Because public TCR beta signatures pointed to carriage of CMV infection together with the matching HLA type, the HLA type of each donor mattered for the analysis. Overall study outcomes, separate from this receptor: The ex vivo response was dominated by HLA-C-restricted CMV-specific TCR beta clonotypes, and the single most frequent clonotype in two of eight donors was supplied by these HLA-C-restricted clonotypes. In both this cohort and an independent cohort of 350 or so donors, the cumulative frequency of public TCR beta family members distinguished carriers of CMV infection plus the relevant HLA type.

Interpreted using the paper, the treatment or condition label stands for: in vitro stimulation with specific CMV peptide epitopes to enrich CMV-specific T cells. The germline V gene specifies MNHEY as CDR1 and SVGEGT as CDR2. Counted from cysteine to phenylalanine, this CDR3 has 14 amino acids. Of all the DNA, just the CDR3 is kept, 42 bases in frame from base 1. Deletion took 0 bases off V and 6 bases off J, with a span of 11 bases between the germline ends. This sample comprised cultured PBMCs, obtained from culture after CMV antigen stimulation. This receptor was taken from a human donor in good health (CMV status not recorded). Some clones in this sample may be carry-over from other donors' samples. Here the chain combines TRBV6-2 or TRBV6-3 and TRBJ1-2; TRBD1 could be the D gene, as 5 bases match. The CDR3 here reads CASSYSIGTDGYTF. The DNA is as follows: TGTGCCAGCAGTTACTCGATAGGGACGGATGGCTACACCTTC.